The clone carrying this T cell receptor (beta chain) was observed a handful of times. The sample comes from a study of blood T cells in healthy people across ages. This CDR3 has 14 residues. In germline, CDR1 is SGHNT, CDR2 YENEEA. The V segment lost 5 bases and the J segment 7 bases; nucleotides outside the gene matches: 10. The use of a sample-barcoded 5' primer and a J-beta primer mix characterized a second PCR of roughly 6 to 11 cycles. Via MiXCR, TCRdb re-called the 5' RACE reads, giving one row per CDR3 protein. The sample consists of hundreds of thousands of distinct CDR3 sequences, roughly half of them appearing once.

The receptor comes from a man aged 60 to 69 in good health. The V call is TRBV11-3, the J call TRBJ2-7, with TRBD2 matching 8 bases. Sample: blood. In DNA form, the CDR3 reads TGTGCCAGCAGCCCGGGGGGGCGCAAAGGAGAGCAGTACTTC. Translating it yields CASSPGGRKGEQYF.